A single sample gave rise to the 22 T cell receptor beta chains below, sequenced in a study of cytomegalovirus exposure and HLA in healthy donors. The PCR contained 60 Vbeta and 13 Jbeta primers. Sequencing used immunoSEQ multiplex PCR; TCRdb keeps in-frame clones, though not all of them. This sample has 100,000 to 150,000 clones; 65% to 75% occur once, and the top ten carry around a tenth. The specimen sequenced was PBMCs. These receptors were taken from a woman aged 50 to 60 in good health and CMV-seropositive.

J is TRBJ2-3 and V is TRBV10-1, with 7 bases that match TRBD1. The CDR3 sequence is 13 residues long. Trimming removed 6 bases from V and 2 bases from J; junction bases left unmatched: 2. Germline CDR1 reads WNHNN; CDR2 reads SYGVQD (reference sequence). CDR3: CASRGQNTDTQYF. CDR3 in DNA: TGCGCCAGCAGGGGACAGAACACAGATACGCAGTATTTT.

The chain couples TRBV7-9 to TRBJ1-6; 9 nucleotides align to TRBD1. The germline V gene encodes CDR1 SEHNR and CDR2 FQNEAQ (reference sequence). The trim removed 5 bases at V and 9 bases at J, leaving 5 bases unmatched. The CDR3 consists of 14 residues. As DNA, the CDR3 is TGTGCCAGCAGCCCAGGACAGGGGTTTTCACCCCTCCACTTT. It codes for CASSPGQGFSPLHF.

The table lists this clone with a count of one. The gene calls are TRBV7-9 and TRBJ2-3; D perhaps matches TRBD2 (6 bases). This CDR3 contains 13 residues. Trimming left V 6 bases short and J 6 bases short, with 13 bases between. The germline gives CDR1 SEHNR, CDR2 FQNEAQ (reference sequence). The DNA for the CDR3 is TGTGCCAGCAGTCGGGACTCCACCGATACGCAGTATTTT. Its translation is CASSRDSTDTQYF.

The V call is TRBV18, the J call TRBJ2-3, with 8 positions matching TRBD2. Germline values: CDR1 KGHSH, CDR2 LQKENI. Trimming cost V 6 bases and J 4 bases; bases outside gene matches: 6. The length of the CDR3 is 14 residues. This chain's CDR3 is CASSGTRQPDTQYF. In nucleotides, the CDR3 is TGTGCCAGCTCCGGGACTAGGCAGCCAGATACGCAGTATTTT.

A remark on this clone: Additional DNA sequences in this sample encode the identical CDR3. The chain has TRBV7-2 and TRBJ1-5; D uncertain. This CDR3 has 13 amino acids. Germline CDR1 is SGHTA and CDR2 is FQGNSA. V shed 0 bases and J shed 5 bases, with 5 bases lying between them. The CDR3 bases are TGTGCCAGCAGCTTAGCTCGGGATCAGCCCCAGCATTTT. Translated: CASSLARDQPQHF.

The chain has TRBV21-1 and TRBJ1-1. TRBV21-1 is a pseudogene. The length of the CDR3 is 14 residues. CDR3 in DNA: TGTGCCAGCAGCAAGAGGAGACGTGACACTGAAGCTTTCTTT. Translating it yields CASSKRRRDTEAFF.

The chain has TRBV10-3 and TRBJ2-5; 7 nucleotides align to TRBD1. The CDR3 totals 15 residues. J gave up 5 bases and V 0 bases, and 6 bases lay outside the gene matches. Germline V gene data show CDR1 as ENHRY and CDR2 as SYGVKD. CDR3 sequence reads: CAISESSQGTETQYF. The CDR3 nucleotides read TGTGCCATCAGTGAGTCGTCACAGGGGACGGAGACCCAGTACTTC.

CDR3 sequence reads: CASSLGQGSPLHF. CDR3 nucleotides: TGCGCCAGCAGCTTGGGACAGGGGTCACCCCTCCACTTT. This chain uses TRBV5-1 with TRBJ1-6; 8 bases are shared with TRBD1. Germline-derived CDR1 and CDR2 are SGHRS and YFSETQ. V trimming: 0 bases; J trimming: 10 bases; junction bases outside the gene matches: 0. This CDR3 spans 13 amino acids.

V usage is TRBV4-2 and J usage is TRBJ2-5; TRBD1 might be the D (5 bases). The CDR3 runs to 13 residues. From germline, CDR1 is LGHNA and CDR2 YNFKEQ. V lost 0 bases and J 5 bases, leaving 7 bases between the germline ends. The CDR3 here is CASSQDRAETQYF. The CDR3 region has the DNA TGTGCCAGCAGCCAAGACAGGGCGGAGACCCAGTACTTC.

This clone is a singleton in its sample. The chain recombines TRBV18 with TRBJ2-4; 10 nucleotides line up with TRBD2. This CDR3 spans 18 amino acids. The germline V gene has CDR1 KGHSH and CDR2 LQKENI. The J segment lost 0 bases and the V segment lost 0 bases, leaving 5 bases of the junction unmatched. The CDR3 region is CASSPPISGGPAKNIQYF. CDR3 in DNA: TGTGCCAGCTCACCACCGATTAGCGGGGGGCCAGCCAAAAACATTCAGTACTTC.

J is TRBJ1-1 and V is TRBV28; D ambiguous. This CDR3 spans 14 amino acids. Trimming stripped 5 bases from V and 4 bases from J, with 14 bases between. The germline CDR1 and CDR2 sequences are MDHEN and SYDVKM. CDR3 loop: CASSRPVHGTEAFF. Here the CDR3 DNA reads TGTGCCAGCAGTCGCCCCGTACATGGCACTGAAGCTTTCTTT. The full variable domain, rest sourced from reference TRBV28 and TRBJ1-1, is DVKVTQSSRYLVKRTGEKVFLECVQDMDHENMFWYRQDPGLGLRLIYFSYDVKMKEKGDIPEGYSVSREKKERFSLILESASTNQTSMYLCASSRPVHGTEAFFGQGTRLTVV.

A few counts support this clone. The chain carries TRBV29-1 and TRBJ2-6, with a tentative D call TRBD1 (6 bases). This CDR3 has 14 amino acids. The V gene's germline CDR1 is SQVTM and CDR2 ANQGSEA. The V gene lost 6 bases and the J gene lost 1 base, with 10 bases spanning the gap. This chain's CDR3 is CSVGQLSGANVLTF. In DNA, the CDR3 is TGCAGCGTAGGACAGCTGTCTGGGGCCAACGTCCTGACTTTC.

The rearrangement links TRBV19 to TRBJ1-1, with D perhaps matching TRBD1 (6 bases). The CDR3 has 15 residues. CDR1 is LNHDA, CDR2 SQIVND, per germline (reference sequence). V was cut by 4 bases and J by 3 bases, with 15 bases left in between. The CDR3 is CASSTTGSVDTEAFF. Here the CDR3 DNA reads TGTGCCAGTAGTACCACAGGGTCTGTAGACACTGAAGCTTTCTTT.

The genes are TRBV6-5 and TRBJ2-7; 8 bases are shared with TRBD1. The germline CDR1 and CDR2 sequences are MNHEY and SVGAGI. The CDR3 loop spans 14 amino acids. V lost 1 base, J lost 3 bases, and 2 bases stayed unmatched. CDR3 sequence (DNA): TGTGCCAGCAGTTACTACGGACAGGGCTACGAGCAGTACTTC. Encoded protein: CASSYYGQGYEQYF.

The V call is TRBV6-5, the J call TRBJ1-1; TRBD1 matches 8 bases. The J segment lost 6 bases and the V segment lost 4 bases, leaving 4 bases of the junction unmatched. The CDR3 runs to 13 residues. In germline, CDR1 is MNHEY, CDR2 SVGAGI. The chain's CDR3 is CASSFQGASEAFF. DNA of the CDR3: TGTGCCAGCAGTTTTCAGGGGGCGTCTGAAGCTTTCTTT.

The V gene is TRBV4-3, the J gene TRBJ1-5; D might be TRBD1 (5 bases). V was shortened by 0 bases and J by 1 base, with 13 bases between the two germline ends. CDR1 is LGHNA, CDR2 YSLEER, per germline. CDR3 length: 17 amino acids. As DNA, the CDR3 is TGCGCCAGCAGCCAAGATCTGCCAGGGTGGAGCAATCAGCCCCAGCATTTT. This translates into CASSQDLPGWSNQPQHF.

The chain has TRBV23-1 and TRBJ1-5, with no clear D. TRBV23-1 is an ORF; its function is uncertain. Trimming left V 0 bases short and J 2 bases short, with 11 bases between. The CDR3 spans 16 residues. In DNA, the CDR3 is TGCGCCAGCAGTCAATCAGCCAGGTCCGGCAATCAGCCCCAGCATTTT. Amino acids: CASSQSARSGNQPQHF.

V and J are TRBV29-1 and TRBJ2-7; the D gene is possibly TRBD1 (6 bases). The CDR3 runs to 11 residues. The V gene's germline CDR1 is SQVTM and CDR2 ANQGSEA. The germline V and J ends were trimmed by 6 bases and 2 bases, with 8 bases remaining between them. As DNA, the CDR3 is TGCAGCGTAGGACAGACCTACGAGCAGTACTTC. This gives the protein CSVGQTYEQYF.

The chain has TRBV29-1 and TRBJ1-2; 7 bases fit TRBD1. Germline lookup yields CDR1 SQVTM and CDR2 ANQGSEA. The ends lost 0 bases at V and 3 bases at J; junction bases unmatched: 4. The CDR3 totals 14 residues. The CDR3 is CSVEDIGQDYGYTF. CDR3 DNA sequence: TGCAGCGTTGAAGATATCGGACAGGACTATGGCTACACCTTC. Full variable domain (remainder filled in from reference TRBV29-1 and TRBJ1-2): SAVISQKPSRDICQRGTSLTIQCQVDSQVTMMFWYRQQPGQSLTLIATANQGSEATYESGFVIDKFPISRPNLTFSTLTVSNMSPEDSSIYLCSVEDIGQDYGYTFGSGTRLTVV.

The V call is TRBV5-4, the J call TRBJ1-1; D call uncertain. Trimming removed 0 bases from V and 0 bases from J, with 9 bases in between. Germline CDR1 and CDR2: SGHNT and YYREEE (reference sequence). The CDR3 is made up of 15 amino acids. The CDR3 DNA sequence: TGTGCCAGCAGCTTGGGGCATTCCATGAACACTGAAGCTTTCTTT. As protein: CASSLGHSMNTEAFF.

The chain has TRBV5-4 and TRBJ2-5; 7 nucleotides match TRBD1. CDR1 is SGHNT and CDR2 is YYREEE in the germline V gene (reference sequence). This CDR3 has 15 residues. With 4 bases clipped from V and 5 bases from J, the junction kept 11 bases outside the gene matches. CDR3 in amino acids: CASSTEGAGRETQYF. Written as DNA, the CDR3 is TGTGCCAGCAGCACAGAGGGGGCAGGAAGGGAGACCCAGTACTTC. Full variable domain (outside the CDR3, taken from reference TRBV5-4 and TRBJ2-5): ETGVTQSPTHLIKTRGQQVTLRCSSQSGHNTVSWYQQALGQGPQFIFQYYREEENGRGNFPPRFSGLQFPNYSSELNVNALELDDSALYLCASSTEGAGRETQYFGPGTRLLVL.

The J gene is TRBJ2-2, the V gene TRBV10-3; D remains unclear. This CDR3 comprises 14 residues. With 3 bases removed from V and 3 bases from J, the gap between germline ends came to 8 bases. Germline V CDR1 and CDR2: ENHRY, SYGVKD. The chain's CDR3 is CAISDRRDTGELFF. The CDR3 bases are TGTGCCATCAGTGATCGGAGAGACACCGGGGAGCTGTTTTTT.